This entry lists 8 T cell receptor beta chains sequenced from one sample in a study of OX40 agonist ivuxolimab in advanced cancers. Clones were read by immunoSEQ multiplex PCR, and TCRdb kept only the in-frame ones, dropping some. The sample has 55,000 to 60,000 clones, roughly 84% seen once. The sequences come from CD4+ or CD8+ T cells sorted from blood, collected in a trial of the OX40 agonist ivuxolimab. The receptors were gathered from an adult with an advanced solid tumor such as melanoma, head and neck, liver or kidney cancer.

J is TRBJ1-2 and V is TRBV7-2; a weak D match, TRBD1 (6 bases). The germline V and J ends were trimmed by 2 bases and 8 bases, with 18 bases remaining between them. This CDR3 is 15 amino acids long. CDR1 SGHTA and CDR2 FQGNSA come from the germline V gene. The DNA for the CDR3 is TGTGCCAGCAGCTTAAAACGAAAGCAGGGGTACGGCTACACCTTC. Translation gives CASSLKRKQGYGYTF.

The chain is built from TRBV28 and TRBJ1-5; D gene unclear. Per the germline V gene, CDR1 is MDHEN and CDR2 is SYDVKM. V gave up 6 bases and J gave up 7 bases, with 10 bases separating them. This CDR3 is 12 amino acids long. CDR3 sequence: CASRFGGQPQHF. CDR3 in DNA: TGTGCCAGCAGATTCGGTGGCCAGCCCCAGCATTTT.

V and J are TRBV2 and TRBJ1-1, with TRBD1 identical over 8 bases. The ends lost 5 bases at V and 5 bases at J; junction bases unmatched: 7. Germline CDR1 SNHLY, CDR2 FYNNEI. The CDR3 is made up of 14 amino acids. CDR3 in amino acids: CASSYRGVTTEAFF. The CDR3 coding sequence is TGTGCCAGCAGTTACAGGGGGGTAACGACTGAAGCTTTCTTT.

This clone showed up just a few times. J is TRBJ2-3 and V is TRBV27; the D is unclear. The CDR3 is 15 residues long. Germline V gene sequence: CDR1 MNHEY, CDR2 SMNVEV (reference sequence). Trimming removed 6 bases at V and 1 base at J, with 14 bases between. The CDR3 sequence: CASSRPPSGTDTQYF. In DNA, the CDR3 is TGTGCCAGCAGCCGGCCTCCTTCCGGCACAGATACGCAGTATTTT.

This clone qualifies as medium-sized. The V gene is TRBV10-3, the J gene TRBJ1-3, with 9 bases matching TRBD1. Germline loops: CDR1 ENHRY, CDR2 SYGVKD. The CDR3 sequence is 15 residues long. V lost 4 bases and J lost 4; bases outside the gene matches: 5. CDR3 in amino acids: CAISGDRDKGNTIYF. CDR3 DNA sequence: TGTGCCATCAGTGGGGACAGGGATAAGGGAAACACCATATATTTT.

This chain links TRBV6-1 with TRBJ2-7; no clear D gene. CDR1 and CDR2 from the germline V gene are MNHNS and SASEGT. CDR3 size: 14 residues. Trimming took off 3 bases at V and 7 bases at J, with 16 bases between the two ends. In nucleotides, the CDR3 is TGTGCCAGCAGTGAGTTCCCTAACATTGGAGAGCAGTACTTC. This translates into CASSEFPNIGEQYF.

This clone was found once. The rearrangement joins TRBV4-1 to TRBJ2-1; the match to TRBD1 covers 8 bases. Germline V gives CDR1 MGHRA, CDR2 YSYEKL. The CDR3 consists of 17 residues. J gave up 3 bases and V 1 base, and 8 bases lay outside the gene matches. CDR3 loop: CASSQVVQGAVYNEQFF. CDR3 nucleotide sequence: TGCGCCAGCAGCCAAGTAGTCCAGGGGGCGGTCTACAATGAGCAGTTCTTC.

The chain is built from TRBV7-2 and TRBJ2-3, with D maybe TRBD2 (6 bases). Trimming cost V 6 bases and J 3 bases, with 16 bases left between them. CDR3 length: 15 residues. CDR1 is SGHTA, CDR2 FQGNSA, per germline. CDR3 in amino acids: CASSPVGLATDTQYF. DNA of the CDR3: TGTGCCAGCAGTCCAGTGGGGCTAGCGACAGATACGCAGTATTTT.